This T cell receptor beta chain is drawn from a study of OX40 agonist ivuxolimab in advanced cancers. Study-level background: Administration of intravenous ivuxolimab to patients occurred every 2 weeks at 0.01 to 10 mg/kg. Study-wide results and caveats: Some patients without response likewise showed low normalized clonal expansion.

The germline V gene encodes CDR1 SGHVS and CDR2 FQNEAQ. The CDR3 loop spans 15 amino acids. J gave up 4 bases and V 2 bases, and 3 bases lay outside the gene matches. A note on this clone: Its antigen is unknown.

Profiled with immunoSEQ multiplex PCR; TCRdb holds only in-frame clones, not every one. The profile shows tens of thousands of clones, about 86% of them singletons. The V call is TRBV7-8, the J call TRBJ2-7; 12 bases fit TRBD2. The TCR originated in an adult with an advanced solid tumor such as melanoma, head and neck, liver or kidney cancer. The sequenced sample was CD4+ or CD8+ T cells sorted from blood, obtained in a trial of the OX40 agonist ivuxolimab. The CDR3 nucleotides read TGTGCCAGCAGCTTACTAGCGGGGGGGCCGTACGAGCAGTACTTC. Translated: CASSLLAGGPYEQYF. The full variable domain, with the rest looked up from reference TRBV7-8 and TRBJ2-7, is GAGVSQSPRYKVAKRGQDVALRCDPISGHVSLFWYQQALGQGPEFLTYFQNEAQLDKSGLPSDRFFAERPEGSVSTLKIQRTQQEDSAVYLCASSLLAGGPYEQYFGPGTRLTVT.